This T cell receptor (beta chain) was identified during a study of blood T cells in healthy people across ages. Next came a second PCR, run for about 6 to 11 cycles, which used a sample-barcoded 5' primer along with a J-beta primer mix. A template-switch adaptor with 12 random nucleotides tagged each cDNA molecule. One entry per CDR3 protein, called by TCRdb with MiXCR from the 5' RACE reads. The repertoire has roughly 1.9 million distinct CDR3 sequences, about 39% of them found once; the top ten carry about 23%. Study findings and constraints: Samples with more naive T cells showed higher observed beta diversity.

The CDR3 contains 16 residues. CDR1 MNHEY and CDR2 SVGEGT come from the germline V gene. This clonotype was observed a single time. Its target is not known. One junction end does not reproduce the germline sequence, and a read error may be involved. The clonotype originates from a human donor in good health. The chain is built from TRBV6-2 or TRBV6-3 and TRBJ2-7; TRBD2 might be the D (5 bases). Sequencing was carried out using blood. The CDR3: CAGSYRIMGDSYEQYF. The CDR3 DNA sequence: TGTGCCGGCAGTTATCGAATCATGGGAGACTCCTACGAGCAGTACTTC.